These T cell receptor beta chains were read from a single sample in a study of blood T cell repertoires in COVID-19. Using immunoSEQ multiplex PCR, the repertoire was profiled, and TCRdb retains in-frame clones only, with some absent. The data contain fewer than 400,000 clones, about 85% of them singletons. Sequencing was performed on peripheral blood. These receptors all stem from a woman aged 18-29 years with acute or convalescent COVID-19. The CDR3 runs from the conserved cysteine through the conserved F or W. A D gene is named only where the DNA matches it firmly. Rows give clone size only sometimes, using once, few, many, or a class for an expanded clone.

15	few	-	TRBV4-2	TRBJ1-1	TGTGCCAGCAGAGACAGGACCCTCGACCTCACTGAAGCTTTCTTT	CASRDRTLDLTEAFF
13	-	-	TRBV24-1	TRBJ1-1	TGTGCCACCAGTGATTCTAGGGGAACTGAAGCTTTCTTT	CATSDSRGTEAFF
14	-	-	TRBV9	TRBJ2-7	TGTGCCAGCAGCGTAGCGGGCGGGCCGAGCGAGCAGTACTTC	CASSVAGGPSEQYF
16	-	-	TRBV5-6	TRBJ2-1	TGTGCCAGCAGCTTAGGAGGCGGTAGCTCCTACAATGAGCAGTTCTTC	CASSLGGGSSYNEQFF
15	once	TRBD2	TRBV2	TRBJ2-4	TGTGCCAGCAGTGAGGAAGCGGCGGGGGGGAACATTCAGTACTTC	CASSEEAAGGNIQYF
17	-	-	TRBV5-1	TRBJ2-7	TGCGCCAGCAGCACTCATTCGACAGGGAGGCAGTCCTACGAGCAGTACTTC	CASSTHSTGRQSYEQYF
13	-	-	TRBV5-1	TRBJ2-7	TGCGCCAGCAGCTCGACAGGCTACTACGAGCAGTACTTC	CASSSTGYYEQYF
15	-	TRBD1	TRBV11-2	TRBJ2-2	TGTGCCAGCAGCTTAGCGGGACAGGGTTTAGGGGAGCTGTTTTTT	CASSLAGQGLGELFF
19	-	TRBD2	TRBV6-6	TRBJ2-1	TGTGCCAGCAGTCCCGGACTAGCGGGAGGTATGAGCTCCTACAATGAGCAGTTCTTC	CASSPGLAGGMSSYNEQFF
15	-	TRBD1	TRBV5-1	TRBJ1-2	TGCGCCAGCGAACCGGGGACAGGGGCTGGCTATGGCTACACCTTC	CASEPGTGAGYGYTF
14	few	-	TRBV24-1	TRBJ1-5	TGTGCCACCAGTGATTCAGGGTATAATCAGCCCCAGCATTTT	CATSDSGYNQPQHF
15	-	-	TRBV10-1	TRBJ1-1	TGCGCCAGCAGTCCCGGACATGCGGGGGCCACTGAAGCTTTCTTT	CASSPGHAGATEAFF
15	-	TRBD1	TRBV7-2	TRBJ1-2	TGTGCCAGCAGCTTGTGGGGACAGGATCCTTATGGCTACACCTTC	CASSLWGQDPYGYTF
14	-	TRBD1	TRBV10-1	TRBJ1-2	TGCGCCAGCAGGGAGGCGGAGGGGGCCTATGGCTACACCTTC	CASREAEGAYGYTF
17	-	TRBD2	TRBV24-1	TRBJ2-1	TGTGCCACCAGTGCCTCGGGACTAGCGGGAGATTACAATGAGCAGTTCTTC	CATSASGLAGDYNEQFF
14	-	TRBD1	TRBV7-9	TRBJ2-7	TGTGCCAGCAGCTTAGGACAGGGCTCTGGCGGGCAGTACTTC	CASSLGQGSGGQYF
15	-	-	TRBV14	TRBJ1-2	TGTGCCAGCAGCCAGGCCGGGACACCTTCCAGTGGCTACACCTTC	CASSQAGTPSSGYTF
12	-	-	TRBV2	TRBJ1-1	TGTGCCAGTCGGAGTGGGAACACTGAAGCTTTCTTT	CASRSGNTEAFF
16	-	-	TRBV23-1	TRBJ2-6	TGCGCCAGCAGTCACATACGACAGTGGGGGGCCAACGTCCTGACTTTC	CASSHIRQWGANVLTF
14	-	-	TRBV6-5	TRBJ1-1	TGTGCCAGCAGTAACAAAACCGGAAGAGGTGAAGCTTTCTTT	CASSNKTGRGEAFF
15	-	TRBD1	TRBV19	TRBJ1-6	TGTGCCAGTAGTATCGGGACAGGCACCAACTCGGCCCTCCACTTT	CASSIGTGTNSALHF
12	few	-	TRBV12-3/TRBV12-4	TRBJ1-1	TGTGCCAGCAGTCACAGGAACACTGAAGCTTTCTTT	CASSHRNTEAFF
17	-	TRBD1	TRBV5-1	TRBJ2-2	TGCGCCAGCAGCTTTGTCGGGACAGGGGACTTTGGCGGGGAGCTGTTTTTT	CASSFVGTGDFGGELFF
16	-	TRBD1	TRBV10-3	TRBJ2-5	TGTGCCATCAGTACGGGATCGACAGGGCCGCAAGAGACCCAGTACTTC	CAISTGSTGPQETQYF
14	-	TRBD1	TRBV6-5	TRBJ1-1	TGTGCCAGCATCTTAGGACAGGGTCAAACTGAAGCTTTCTTT	CASILGQGQTEAFF
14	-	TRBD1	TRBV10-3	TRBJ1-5	TGTGCCATCAGTGAACAGGACAGGGATCAGCCCCAGCATTTT	CAISEQDRDQPQHF
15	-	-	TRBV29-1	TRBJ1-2	TGCAGCGTCGTTGGAGAGAAGAGTGGCTTCTATGGCTACACCTTC	CSVVGEKSGFYGYTF
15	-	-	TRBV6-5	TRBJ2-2	TGTGCCAGCAGCCCCATGCGGGCCAACACCGGGGAGCTGTTTTTT	CASSPMRANTGELFF
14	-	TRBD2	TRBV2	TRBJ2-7	TGTGCCAGCAGTGGGGCTAGCGGGCTCAACGAGCAGTACTTC	CASSGASGLNEQYF
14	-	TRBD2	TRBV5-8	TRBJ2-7	TGTGCCAGCAGCGATGGACTAGCGGGAGCCGAGCAGTACTTC	CASSDGLAGAEQYF
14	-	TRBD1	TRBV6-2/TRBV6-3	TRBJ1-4	TGTGCCAGCAGTTACAGGGGGCAGGATGAAAAACTGTTTTTT	CASSYRGQDEKLFF
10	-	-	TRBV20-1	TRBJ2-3	TGCAGCGGTTACACAGATACGCAGTATTTT	CSGYTDTQYF
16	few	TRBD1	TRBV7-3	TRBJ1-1	TGTGCCAGCAGCTTAACGCGCAGGGACAGGGAGACTGAAGCTTTCTTT	CASSLTRRDRETEAFF
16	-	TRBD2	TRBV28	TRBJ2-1	TGTGCCAGCAGTTTGATAGCGGGAGCCGGGGACAATGAGCAGTTCTTC	CASSLIAGAGDNEQFF
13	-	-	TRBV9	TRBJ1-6	TGTGCCAGCAGCGCCGGTGTCAATTCACCCCTCCACTTT	CASSAGVNSPLHF
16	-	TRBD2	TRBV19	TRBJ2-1	TGTGCCAGTAGTATAAACGTAGCGGGAGGTTACAATGAGCAGTTCTTC	CASSINVAGGYNEQFF
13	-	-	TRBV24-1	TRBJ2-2	TGTGCCACCAGTGATTTAACGGCCGGGGAGCTGTTTTTT	CATSDLTAGELFF
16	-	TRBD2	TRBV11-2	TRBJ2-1	TGTGCCAGCAGCTTAGGCGGGCTAGCGGGAGTGGATGAGCAGTTCTTC	CASSLGGLAGVDEQFF
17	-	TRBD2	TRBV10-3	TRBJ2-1	TGTGCCATCGGTCGACCCAATAGCGGGAGCCTCGATGAGGAGCAGTTCTTC	CAIGRPNSGSLDEEQFF
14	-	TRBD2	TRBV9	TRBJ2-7	TGTGCCAGCAGCTCCTTAGCGGGATCCTACGAGCAGTACTTC	CASSSLAGSYEQYF
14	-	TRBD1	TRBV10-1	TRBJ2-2	TGCGCCAGCAGCCCGGACAGGGGGACCGGGGAGCTGTTTTTT	CASSPDRGTGELFF